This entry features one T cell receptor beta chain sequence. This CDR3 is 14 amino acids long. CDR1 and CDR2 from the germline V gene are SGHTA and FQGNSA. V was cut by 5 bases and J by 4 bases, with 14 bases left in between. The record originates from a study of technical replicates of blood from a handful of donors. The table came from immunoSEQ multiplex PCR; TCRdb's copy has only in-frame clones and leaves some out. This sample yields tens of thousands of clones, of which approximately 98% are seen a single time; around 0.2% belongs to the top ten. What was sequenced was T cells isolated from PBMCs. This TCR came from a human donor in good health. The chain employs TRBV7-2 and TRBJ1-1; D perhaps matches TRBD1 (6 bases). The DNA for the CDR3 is TGTGCCAGCAGCCTCTTACAGGGAACCACTGAAGCTTTCTTT. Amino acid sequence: CASSLLQGTTEAFF.